A selection of T cell receptor beta chains follows, all from one sample in a study of shared T cell receptors in the human thymus. Assay: immunoSEQ multiplex PCR; the TCRdb copy retains only in-frame clones and omits some. The sample includes about 660,000 clones, approximately 90% of them seen just once. The same data also contributed to another study, on human thymus T cells.

Sample: thymocytes. The source of these receptors is a boy in the first two years of life with a congenital heart defect. The CDR3 runs from the conserved cysteine through the conserved F or W. Each record gives: V gene, D gene, clone size, CDR3 protein. D genes are given only for firm matches. Size is stated for part of the rows, as once, few or many counts, or as a class when the clone is expanded.

V: TRBV15
D: TRBD1
size: NA
CDR3: CATSRDGTGGMETQYF

V: TRBV27
D: NA
size: NA
CDR3: CASSLSSSGNLYGYTF

V: TRBV5-1
D: NA
size: NA
CDR3: CASSLVGREGQPQHF

V: TRBV4-3
D: NA
size: NA
CDR3: CASSRLGHLNEKLFF

V: TRBV5-4
D: NA
size: NA
CDR3: CASSLLTSRPTTDTQYF

V: TRBV6-6
D: NA
size: few
CDR3: CASTQRGGRDTQYF

V: TRBV9
D: NA
size: NA
CDR3: CASSVGDSHYNEQFF

V: TRBV4-1
D: NA
size: NA
CDR3: CASSLTWTAVSGANVLTF

V: TRBV28
D: TRBD1
size: NA
CDR3: CASSKDREIPNQPQHF

V: TRBV5-1
D: NA
size: NA
CDR3: CASSLEGVPDQPQHF

V: TRBV30
D: TRBD2
size: NA
CDR3: CAWTLTSGTSDSGARYNEQFF

V: TRBV9
D: TRBD2
size: NA
CDR3: CASSPRGLAGVNEQFF

V: TRBV29-1
D: NA
size: NA
CDR3: CSLGPDQQGGNEQFF

V: TRBV28
D: TRBD2
size: NA
CDR3: CASSRPVAGGPYEQYF

V: TRBV6-5
D: NA
size: NA
CDR3: CASSYSSRWETQYF

V: TRBV10-3
D: TRBD2
size: NA
CDR3: CASGRTWETQYF

V: TRBV7-3
D: TRBD1
size: NA
CDR3: CASSSNGQGRTGELFF

V: TRBV25-1
D: NA
size: NA
CDR3: CASSGDSYGYTF

V: TRBV29-1
D: TRBD1
size: once
CDR3: CSVGNDRGSGANVLTF

V: TRBV2
D: NA
size: NA
CDR3: CASSDRGGNSPLHF

V: TRBV28
D: NA
size: NA
CDR3: CASSRQRSGQETQYF

V: TRBV7-9
D: NA
size: NA
CDR3: CASSPSGTPAKNIQYF

V: TRBV21-1
D: NA
size: few
CDR3: CASSKAGLSRPPYNEQFF

V: TRBV6-6
D: NA
size: NA
CDR3: CASRGLLANTGELFF

V: TRBV12-5
D: NA
size: NA
CDR3: CASGPRELTYNEQFF

V: TRBV5-1
D: TRBD2
size: NA
CDR3: CASSPGTSGRYRYNEQFF

V: TRBV27
D: TRBD2
size: NA
CDR3: CASSPLAGGPRDEQFF

V: TRBV6-4
D: TRBD1
size: NA
CDR3: CASSDSGQGTSSYNEQFF

V: TRBV6-1
D: TRBD1
size: NA
CDR3: CASNLVQGFCQPQHF

V: TRBV9
D: NA
size: NA
CDR3: CASSTRWAGKDYGYTF

V: TRBV30
D: NA
size: NA
CDR3: CAWSQVGGGTDTQYF